This T cell receptor beta chain originates from a study of cytomegalovirus exposure and HLA in healthy donors. The study, taken as a whole, reports: Presence/absence results assume similar sequencing depth per donor, which may not hold.

As to this clone: Its target is not known.

Primers for the PCR totalled 60 Vbeta and 13 Jbeta. Sequencing was performed with immunoSEQ multiplex PCR; in TCRdb, only in-frame clones are kept and a portion is missing. The sample includes around 220,000 clones, approximately 80% of them seen just once. Germline values: CDR1 MNHEY, CDR2 SMNVEV (reference sequence). The CDR3 is 14 residues long. V lost 8 bases, J lost 12 bases, and 20 bases lay in between. The TCR sequence derives from a man aged 40-50 years in good health and CMV-seronegative. The source material was PBMCs. This sequence joins TRBV27 and TRBJ1-6; a weak D match, TRBD1 (6 bases). CDR3 sequence reads: CASATAGEIGPLHF. CDR3 sequence (DNA): TGTGCCAGCGCTACAGCAGGGGAGATCGGACCCCTCCACTTT.